The 29 T cell receptor beta chains presented below share a single source sample, sequenced in a study of Ad26.COV2.S vaccination and SARS-CoV-2 variants. Assay used: immunoSEQ multiplex PCR; TCRdb lists only in-frame clones, some missing. The data contain approximately 140,000 clones, 86% of them seen just once; the ten biggest clones take up 5%. The source material was peripheral blood, sampled after recovery from COVID-19. These receptors all stem from a human donor who had recovered from COVID-19.

The chain recombines TRBV7-2 with TRBJ2-1, with D tentatively TRBD1 or TRBD2 (6 bases each). Germline CDR1 and CDR2: SGHTA and FQGNSA. This CDR3 is 15 amino acids long. V gave up 2 bases and J gave up 4 bases, with 12 bases separating them. The DNA for the CDR3 is TGTGCCAGCAGCTTATTCGGGGGCACTTACAATGAGCAGTTCTTC. This codes for CASSLFGGTYNEQFF.

The rearrangement uses TRBV7-9 and TRBJ1-2; D not certain. Looked up from germline, CDR1 is SEHNR and CDR2 is FQNEAQ (reference sequence). The CDR3 runs 14 residues. Trimming removed 1 base at V and 3 bases at J, with 9 bases between. CDR3 in amino acids: CASSLEAADYGYTF. In nucleotides, the CDR3 is TGTGCCAGCAGCTTAGAGGCAGCGGACTATGGCTACACCTTC.

The chain has TRBV5-6 and TRBJ2-7; 7 bases align to TRBD2. The ends lost 2 bases at V and 1 base at J; junction bases unmatched: 9. This CDR3 contains 16 residues. CDR1 SGHDT and CDR2 YYEEEE come from the germline V gene. CDR3 sequence reads: CASSFSLAEGSYEQYF. The CDR3 DNA reads as TGTGCCAGCAGCTTTTCCCTAGCGGAAGGATCCTACGAGCAGTACTTC.

The chain combines TRBV7-2 with TRBJ1-5; no definite D call. From germline, CDR1 is SGHTA and CDR2 FQGNSA. This CDR3 has 13 residues. V was cut by 0 bases and J by 7 bases, with 7 bases left in between. As DNA, the CDR3 is TGTGCCAGCAGCTTAGCGGCCGAGCAGCCCCAGCATTTT. Amino acids: CASSLAAEQPQHF.

The gene calls are TRBV28 and TRBJ2-1; 9 nucleotides line up with TRBD1. This CDR3 region has 15 residues. Unmatched junction bases numbered 7, after V lost 6 bases and J lost 4 bases. Germline V gives CDR1 MDHEN, CDR2 SYDVKM. CDR3 in amino acids: CASSLQGASYNEQFF. As DNA, the CDR3 is TGTGCCAGCAGCCTACAGGGGGCATCGTACAATGAGCAGTTCTTC. The complete variable domain, with remaining parts taken from reference TRBV28 and TRBJ2-1, reads DVKVTQSSRYLVKRTGEKVFLECVQDMDHENMFWYRQDPGLGLRLIYFSYDVKMKEKGDIPEGYSVSREKKERFSLILESASTNQTSMYLCASSLQGASYNEQFFGPGTRLTVL.

J is TRBJ2-3 and V is TRBV11-3, with 9 bases lining up with TRBD1. The CDR3 is 14 residues long. Per germline, CDR1 SGHNT and CDR2 YENEEA. The V and J ends lost 5 bases and 6 bases, in that order; junction bases with no gene match: 6. CDR3 protein: CASSEQGAEDTQYF. The CDR3, as DNA: TGTGCCAGCAGCGAACAGGGGGCGGAGGATACGCAGTATTTT.

V gene TRBV5-1 combines with J gene TRBJ2-2; no definite D call. The ends were cut back, 6 bases at V and 6 bases at J, with 21 bases in the middle. Germline CDR1 reads SGHRS; CDR2 reads YFSETQ. CDR3 length: 16 residues. CDR3: CASNHGPGRKPGELFF. In nucleotides, the CDR3 is TGCGCCAGCAATCACGGACCCGGGCGAAAACCCGGGGAGCTGTTTTTT. The full variable domain, its missing parts supplied by reference TRBV5-1 and TRBJ2-2, is KAGVTQTPRYLIKTRGQQVTLSCSPISGHRSVSWYQQTPGQGLQFLFEYFSETQRNKGNFPGRFSGRQFSNSRSEMNVSTLELGDSALYLCASNHGPGRKPGELFFGEGSRLTVL.

This rearrangement joins TRBV5-1 to TRBJ2-3; 7 bases align to TRBD2. The junction had 2 bases not matched to a gene; V was cut back by 1 base and J by 0 bases. The CDR3 is 15 amino acids. Germline-derived CDR1 and CDR2 are SGHRS and YFSETQ. The CDR3 coding sequence is TGCGCCAGCAGCTTGCCGGGGGGTAGCACAGATACGCAGTATTTT. Its translation: CASSLPGGSTDTQYF.

There are a few counts of this clone. Within the sample, other DNA sequences also encode this same CDR3. J is TRBJ1-4 and V is TRBV21-1; the D segment call TRBD1 is taken from the table without a DNA check. TRBV21-1 is tagged as a pseudogene. The CDR3 spans 17 residues. The CDR3 sequence is CASSEKRGRQGDEKLFF. Written as DNA, the CDR3 is TGTGCCAGCAGCGAAAAAAGGGGGCGGCAGGGGGATGAAAAACTGTTTTTT.

V and J are TRBV5-1 and TRBJ1-2; D unclear. The germline V and J ends were trimmed by 0 bases and 8 bases, with 8 bases remaining between them. The CDR3 contains 12 residues. Germline values: CDR1 SGHRS, CDR2 YFSETQ. The CDR3 is CASSLDQDGYTF. The CDR3 DNA is TGCGCCAGCAGCTTGGATCAGGACGGCTACACCTTC.

A single count supports this clone. The rearrangement uses TRBV5-4 and TRBJ1-5; D ambiguous. The germline V and J ends were trimmed by 0 bases and 3 bases, with 4 bases remaining between them. CDR3 length: 13 residues. Germline lookup yields CDR1 SGHNT and CDR2 YYREEE (reference sequence). CDR3 loop: CASSLVPNQPQHF. CDR3 nucleotide sequence: TGTGCCAGCAGCTTGGTGCCCAATCAGCCCCAGCATTTT.

The rearrangement links TRBV12-3 or TRBV12-4 to TRBJ1-5; D is possibly TRBD1 (6 bases). The CDR3 runs to 13 residues. V lost 4 bases and J 6 bases, leaving 10 bases between the germline ends. CDR3 DNA sequence: TGTGCCAGCAGTTCAGGGGAGGGTCAGCCCCAGCATTTT. Translated: CASSSGEGQPQHF.

The chain recombines TRBV14 with TRBJ2-5; TRBD2 agrees at 14 bases. The CDR3 covers 17 residues. J was trimmed by 5 bases and V by 4 bases; bases with no gene match: 9. Germline CDR1 is SGHDN and CDR2 is FVKESK. CDR3 bases: TGTGCCAGCAGCCGCCGGACTAGCGGGGGGCTTCTGGAGACCCAGTACTTC. This sequence encodes CASSRRTSGGLLETQYF.

This clone was detected once. The chain uses TRBV29-1 and TRBJ1-2, with a tentative D call TRBD1 (5 bases). Per the germline V gene, CDR1 is SQVTM and CDR2 is ANQGSEA. The length of the CDR3 is 13 residues. V was cut by 4 bases and J by 4 bases, with 13 bases left in between. In nucleotides, the CDR3 is TGCAGCGTTGGGCCGACAGAGCTCTATGGCTACACCTTC. This encodes CSVGPTELYGYTF. Supplemented by reference TRBV29-1 and TRBJ1-2, the full variable domain reads SAVISQKPSRDICQRGTSLTIQCQVDSQVTMMFWYRQQPGQSLTLIATANQGSEATYESGFVIDKFPISRPNLTFSTLTVSNMSPEDSSIYLCSVGPTELYGYTFGSGTRLTVV.

The chain couples TRBV27 to TRBJ2-7; D remains unclear. V was trimmed by 5 bases and J by 2 bases, leaving 16 bases between them. CDR3 length: 15 amino acids. Germline CDR1 is MNHEY and CDR2 is SMNVEV (reference sequence). CDR3 in amino acids: CASSGLEARAYEQYF. In DNA form, the CDR3 reads TGTGCCAGCAGTGGGTTGGAAGCGAGAGCCTACGAGCAGTACTTC.

This chain joins TRBV7-2 and TRBJ2-1; no reliable D call. Between the trimmed V and J ends, which lost 5 bases and 5 bases, there was a span of 13 bases. CDR1 and CDR2 from the germline V gene are SGHTA and FQGNSA. The CDR3 contains 14 residues. In DNA, the CDR3 is TGTGCCAGCAGCCCGGGCCCATGGAACAATGAGCAGTTCTTC. It encodes CASSPGPWNNEQFF.

This clone appeared a single time. The V call is TRBV27, the J call TRBJ1-1; D is ambiguous. The germline CDR1 and CDR2 sequences are MNHEY and SMNVEV (reference sequence). The germline V and J ends were trimmed by 3 bases and 3 bases, with 8 bases remaining between them. The CDR3 totals 13 residues. CDR3 DNA: TGTGCCAGCAGTTTTAAAGATTACACTGAAGCTTTCTTT. Its translation: CASSFKDYTEAFF.

The chain carries TRBV6-2 or TRBV6-3 and TRBJ1-5; tentative D call: TRBD1 (5 bases). This CDR3 is built from 12 residues. Looked up from germline, CDR1 is MNHEY and CDR2 is SVGEGT. V dropped 6 bases and J dropped 4 bases, with 7 bases sitting between them. The CDR3 sequence is CASSAGNQPQHF. In DNA form, the CDR3 reads TGTGCCAGCAGCGCAGGGAATCAGCCCCAGCATTTT.

The V and J genes are TRBV7-2 and TRBJ1-2, with 7 bases identical to TRBD1. CDR1 and CDR2 from the germline V gene are SGHTA and FQGNSA. This CDR3 has 16 amino acids. J was trimmed by 8 bases and V by 5 bases; bases with no gene match: 17. The CDR3 region is CASSPRDSLRPSGYTF. CDR3 nucleotide sequence: TGTGCCAGCAGCCCCCGGGACAGCCTCCGTCCCTCCGGCTACACCTTC.

The chain couples TRBV4-3 to TRBJ2-5, with D tentatively TRBD2 (6 bases). The CDR3 runs 15 residues. With 0 bases removed from V and 4 bases from J, the gap between germline ends came to 12 bases. The germline V gene encodes CDR1 LGHNA and CDR2 YSLEER. CDR3 DNA: TGCGCCAGCAGCCAAGATGGGCAGGGAGGAGAGACCCAGTACTTC. Translation: CASSQDGQGGETQYF.

V is TRBV7-8 and J is TRBJ1-1; D gene ambiguous. Trimming took off 0 bases at V and 5 bases at J, with 10 bases between the two ends. This CDR3 spans 14 amino acids. Per the germline V gene, CDR1 is SGHVS and CDR2 is FQNEAQ. DNA of the CDR3: TGTGCCAGCAGCTTAGCGCCTTATGGAACTGAAGCTTTCTTT. This sequence encodes CASSLAPYGTEAFF.

The gene calls are TRBV5-8 and TRBJ1-5; the D is unclear. Trimming stripped 1 base from V and 11 bases from J, with 16 bases between. CDR1 and CDR2 (germline): SGHTS, YDEGEE. This CDR3 region has 14 residues. The CDR3 nucleotides are TGTGCCAGCAGCTTGCAGATGGCATCTGGGGCCCAGCATTTT. Translating gives CASSLQMASGAQHF.

The count of this clone is one. The genes are TRBV7-2 and TRBJ1-2; TRBD1 aligns across 7 bases. Germline V CDR1 and CDR2: SGHTA, FQGNSA. V shed 5 bases and J 5 bases; nucleotides not matched to a gene: 5. The CDR3 contains 13 residues. CDR3 sequence: CASSHRDRYGYTF. Here the CDR3 DNA reads TGTGCCAGCAGCCACCGGGACAGATATGGCTACACCTTC. Filled out from reference TRBV7-2 and TRBJ1-2, the complete variable domain reads GAGVSQSPSNKVTEKGKDVELRCDPISGHTALYWYRQSLGQGLEFLIYFQGNSAPDKSGLPSDRFSAERTGGSVSTLTIQRTQQEDSAVYLCASSHRDRYGYTFGSGTRLTVV.

V is TRBV28 and J is TRBJ2-1; no clear D gene. Germline V gene sequence: CDR1 MDHEN, CDR2 SYDVKM. Trimming shortened V by 6 bases and J by 7 bases, and 19 bases separated the two germline ends. This CDR3 is built from 15 residues. CDR3 DNA sequence: TGTGCCAGCAGCCCGGTCTGGCAGGTGAGGAATGAGCAGTTCTTC. It specifies CASSPVWQVRNEQFF.

The V gene is TRBV5-4, the J gene TRBJ1-4; tentatively, D is TRBD1 (6 bases). Trimming shortened V by 0 bases and J by 8 bases, and 14 bases separated the two germline ends. CDR1 and CDR2 from the germline V gene are SGHNT and YYREEE (reference sequence). The CDR3 length is 15 residues. CDR3 nucleotides: TGTGCCAGCAGCTTGGGGGGAGGGGGACGAGAAAAACTGTTTTTT. This translates into CASSLGGGGREKLFF.

The genes are TRBV4-3 and TRBJ2-7; D may correspond to TRBD1 or TRBD2 (6 bases each). The germline V and J ends were trimmed by 2 bases and 0 bases, with 17 bases remaining between them. The CDR3 is 17 amino acids. Germline CDR1 LGHNA, CDR2 YSLEER. CDR3 DNA: TGCGCCAGCAGCCAACCTAAGGGGGGACGAAGCTCCTACGAGCAGTACTTC. Amino acids: CASSQPKGGRSSYEQYF.

The rearrangement links TRBV7-9 to TRBJ1-1; TRBD1 might be the D (5 bases). CDR1 is SEHNR and CDR2 is FQNEAQ in the germline V gene (reference sequence). Trimming left V 4 bases short and J 3 bases short, with 18 bases between. The CDR3 loop spans 16 amino acids. The CDR3 here is CASSSYLQEKDTEAFF. The CDR3 DNA follows: TGTGCCAGCAGCTCGTACCTACAGGAAAAGGACACTGAAGCTTTCTTT.

V is TRBV18 and J is TRBJ1-2, with D unresolved. The CDR3 has 13 residues. The V gene lost 5 bases and the J gene lost 5 bases, with 12 bases spanning the gap. Germline values: CDR1 KGHSH, CDR2 LQKENI. The DNA of the CDR3 is TGTGCCAGCTCAGGGGAGGCAGGATATGGCTACACCTTC. Its translation is CASSGEAGYGYTF.

This chain uses TRBV30 with TRBJ2-7; D gene ambiguous. Germline CDR1 GTSNPN, CDR2 SVGIG (reference sequence). V lost 2 bases and J 2 bases, leaving 10 bases between the germline ends. The CDR3 covers 13 residues. As DNA, the CDR3 is TGTGCCTGGAGTATGGGAACGACCTACGAGCAGTACTTC. Protein product: CAWSMGTTYEQYF.